Here is one T cell receptor (beta chain) with its context. This clonotype was seen many times. No cognate antigen has been identified for it. No quality values exist for individual bases; no much larger clone is one base distant. Amplification of TCR beta CDR3 regions was carried out from RNA transcripts. A first-round RT-PCR of the TCR CDR3 used the HTBI primer set with the Qiagen OneStep RT-PCR kit. The libraries were constructed in a second round of multiplex PCR and then size-selected and purified. Sequencing of the libraries was done on an Illumina HiSeq2000 using paired-end 100 bp reads. Per the original workflow: SOAPnuke was used to process the raw data, removing reads that contained adapters or uncalled bases, had a mean Phred below 15, or lacked an exact match to the constant primer or identifier. High-quality paired reads were merged using COPE v1.2.5, and each unique nucleotide sequence was defined as a clonotype. Clonotypes were aligned to IMGT TRBV, TRBD and TRBJ reference segments using MiTCR v1.1. The analysis included only V-J combinations with a frequency above 0.0001, which together covered 99% to 99.2% of the repertoires. The TCS score was defined as the ratio of F50 (clonal expansion) to E x V (chaos), calculated using BLOSUM62-based TCRdist between CDR3 peptides within each V-J. Welch's t-statistics and random forest reduced just over 500 V-J features to 13, which were used in a naive Bayes classifier (R e1071). Clones were called with MiXCR by TCRdb after fastp trimmed the public reads at Q25, and only in-frame beta chains were retained. All rows with the same CDR3 protein become a single entry with the most common DNA and genes. It is TCRdb's table, rather than the study itself, that gives the V and J calls and clone size. In all, the sample holds 350,000 to 400,000 distinct CDR3 sequences, and approximately 14% of those were seen once. Of the sample, roughly 11% falls within the top ten clones.

This sample stems from a study of T cells in Graves' hyperthyroidism and ophthalmopathy (dated by TCRdb to about 2019). A note on the overall study: Peripheral blood was collected at initial diagnosis, before any treatment. A discovery cohort of about a hundred patients, 43 with Graves' ophthalmopathy and more than 55 with stable Graves' hyperthyroidism, was used to find distinguishing TCR V-J signatures. Whether ophthalmopathy could be predicted prospectively was tested in an independent validation cohort made up of fewer than 20 hyperthyroidism patients plus 17 patients who later progressed to ophthalmopathy. For training and testing, the roughly 93 patients in the discovery cohort were randomly divided in a 7:3 ratio. In addition, the study compared T-cell repertoires in thyroid tissue and in blood from roughly six Graves' hyperthyroidism patients. Once sampling was done, hyperthyroidism patients were given methimazole at a starting dose of 30 mg daily, whereas ophthalmopathy patients were given high-dose intravenous methylprednisolone. The paper reports TCR Vbeta CDR3 sequencing of 135 peripheral blood samples: under 45 ophthalmopathy, fewer than 80 hyperthyroidism and approximately 17 progressor patients. Findings and caveats that apply to the study as a whole: Sample size was not statistically predetermined, and investigators were not blinded to group allocation. Blood samples also contained most of the expanded thyroid clonotypes (frequency above 0.001), which suggests that blood repertoires may reflect thyroid immune responses. A model built on a 13 V-J signature distinguished ophthalmopathy from stable hyperthyroidism, reaching 85% to 90% sensitivity and 81.08% specificity in cross-validation and 80%/75% in testing. In validation, the model predicted progression to ophthalmopathy with approximately 71% sensitivity and 72% to 85% specificity, a median of 6.5 months before onset.

V and J are truncated by 0 bases and 2 bases respectively, leaving an intervening sequence of 7 bases. Inclusive of the bounding cysteine and phenylalanine, the CDR3 is 13 residues long. Only the CDR3 DNA stays, 39 bases, in frame from base 1. Based on the germline V gene (reference sequence), the CDR1 and CDR2 sequences are GTSNPN and SVGIG. Stable Graves' hyperthyroidism was defined as no progression to ophthalmopathy during 18 months of follow-up. Hyperthyroidism patients were newly diagnosed, with disease duration under 2 months, and aged 18 to 65 years. Patients with uncontrolled infections, other autoimmune diseases, pregnancy or lactation were excluded. Diagnoses relied on clinical symptoms, serum thyroxine and TRAb, thyroid ultrasound and orbital computed tomography. PBMCs were separated from approximately 9.9 ml of fresh peripheral blood using Ficoll-Paque density gradient centrifugation. Total RNA was extracted using Trizol reagent, and RNA quality was assessed on an Agilent 2100 Bioanalyzer.

Material: blood. The sequence joins TRBV30 to TRBJ2-5; no D gene call is confident. This clonotype originated in a woman aged 55-69 years with Graves' hyperthyroidism. This receptor carries the CDR3 CAWSVRVQETQYF. The bases are TGTGCCTGGAGTGTAAGGGTTCAAGAGACCCAGTACTTC.